These T cell receptor beta chains were read from a single sample in a study of T-cell memory formation after mild COVID-19. Via MiXCR, TCRdb re-called the 5' RACE reads, giving one row per CDR3 protein. The table records about 560,000 distinct CDR3 sequences, approximately 21% of them present only once. Material: PBMCs or a T cell subset sorted from them (not recorded which). The receptors come from an adult woman who had mild COVID-19 (a few samples of this study predate the infection). Cell type and time point are not known. Both conserved end residues are part of each CDR3. A D gene is named only where the DNA matches it firmly. Expanded clones are given a class, and other clones once, few, many or no size at all.

clone size: .; V gene: TRBV3-1; D gene: TRBD2; J gene: TRBJ2-1; CDR3 protein: CASSQDQVRLAGEGEQFF; CDR3 DNA: TGTGCCAGCAGCCAAGATCAGGTTCGACTAGCGGGAGAGGGTGAGCAGTTCTTC
clone size: .; V gene: TRBV11-3; D gene: .; J gene: TRBJ1-1; CDR3 protein: CASSPAYRVVNTEAFF; CDR3 DNA: TGTGCCAGCAGCCCGGCATACAGGGTAGTCAACACTGAAGCTTTCTTT
clone size: .; V gene: TRBV21-1; D gene: .; J gene: TRBJ1-5; CDR3 protein: CASSDRGPTVSNQPQHF; CDR3 DNA: TGTGCCAGCAGCGACAGGGGGCCAACTGTTAGCAATCAGCCCCAGCATTTT
clone size: .; V gene: TRBV9; D gene: .; J gene: TRBJ1-1; CDR3 protein: CASSVLENLNTEAFF; CDR3 DNA: TGTGCCAGCAGCGTGCTGGAGAACCTGAACACTGAAGCTTTCTTT
clone size: .; V gene: TRBV24-1; D gene: .; J gene: TRBJ2-3; CDR3 protein: CATSVAAWTDTQYF; CDR3 DNA: TGTGCCACCAGTGTGGCAGCCTGGACAGATACGCAGTATTTT
clone size: .; V gene: TRBV5-1; D gene: .; J gene: TRBJ2-1; CDR3 protein: CASSYGAANTRNEQFF; CDR3 DNA: TGCGCCAGCAGCTACGGAGCGGCGAACACGCGCAATGAGCAGTTCTTC
clone size: many; V gene: TRBV5-6; D gene: .; J gene: TRBJ2-7; CDR3 protein: CASSLAISYEQYF; CDR3 DNA: TGTGCCAGCAGCTTGGCTATCTCCTACGAGCAGTACTTC
clone size: .; V gene: TRBV20-1; D gene: .; J gene: TRBJ2-7; CDR3 protein: CSVPSRENWYEQYF; CDR3 DNA: TGCAGTGTTCCGTCTCGGGAGAATTGGTACGAGCAGTACTTC
clone size: few; V gene: TRBV5-1; D gene: .; J gene: TRBJ2-5; CDR3 protein: CASSLPQGYGETQYF; CDR3 DNA: TGCGCCAGCAGCTTGCCTCAAGGGTACGGAGAGACCCAGTACTTC
clone size: few; V gene: TRBV5-1; D gene: .; J gene: TRBJ2-7; CDR3 protein: CASSLAGQGSRVCF; CDR3 DNA: TGCGCCAGCAGCTTGGCCGGGCAGGGATCTAGAGTTTGCTTC
clone size: .; V gene: TRBV27; D gene: .; J gene: TRBJ2-7; CDR3 protein: CASSSARAGSYEQYF; CDR3 DNA: TGTGCCAGCAGTTCAGCTCGGGCCGGCTCCTACGAGCAGTACTTC
clone size: few; V gene: TRBV23-1; D gene: TRBD2; J gene: TRBJ2-1; CDR3 protein: CASSPERELRNEQFF; CDR3 DNA: TGCGCCAGCAGTCCAGAGCGGGAGTTGAGGAATGAGCAGTTCTTC
clone size: .; V gene: TRBV29-1; D gene: .; J gene: TRBJ1-3; CDR3 protein: CSAESRGVSGNTIYF; CDR3 DNA: TGCAGCGCCGAATCGCGGGGAGTCTCTGGAAACACCATATATTTT
clone size: .; V gene: TRBV27; D gene: .; J gene: TRBJ2-7; CDR3 protein: CASSPLRLAIYEQYF; CDR3 DNA: TGTGCCAGCAGTCCACTGAGGTTAGCCATCTACGAGCAGTACTTC
clone size: .; V gene: TRBV18; D gene: .; J gene: TRBJ2-3; CDR3 protein: CASSFLWDDTQYF; CDR3 DNA: TGTGCCAGCTCATTCCTATGGGACGATACGCAGTATTTT
clone size: few; V gene: TRBV12-3/TRBV12-4; D gene: TRBD1; J gene: TRBJ1-1; CDR3 protein: CASTVDRANTEAFF; CDR3 DNA: TGTGCCAGCACGGTCGACAGGGCCAACACTGAAGCTTTCTTT
clone size: many; V gene: TRBV2; D gene: .; J gene: TRBJ1-3; CDR3 protein: CASRGGNTIYF; CDR3 DNA: TGTGCCAGCCGGGGTGGAAACACCATATATTTT
clone size: few; V gene: TRBV6-5; D gene: .; J gene: TRBJ1-5; CDR3 protein: CASSYDGNQPQHF; CDR3 DNA: TGTGCCAGCAGTTACGACGGCAATCAGCCCCAGCATTTT
clone size: .; V gene: TRBV11-2; D gene: .; J gene: TRBJ1-2; CDR3 protein: CASSLDKGLGSGYTF; CDR3 DNA: TGTGCCAGCAGCTTAGATAAGGGGCTGGGGTCTGGCTACACCTTC
clone size: .; V gene: TRBV7-9; D gene: .; J gene: TRBJ2-3; CDR3 protein: CASGPAGDTQYF; CDR3 DNA: TGTGCCAGCGGGCCAGCGGGAGATACGCAGTATTTT
clone size: .; V gene: TRBV25-1; D gene: .; J gene: TRBJ2-2; CDR3 protein: CASRLTSTGELFF; CDR3 DNA: TGTGCCAGCAGACTGACGAGCACCGGGGAGCTGTTTTTT
clone size: few; V gene: TRBV9; D gene: .; J gene: TRBJ2-3; CDR3 protein: CASSIKAVGGTDTQYF; CDR3 DNA: TGTGCCAGCAGCATTAAAGCGGTAGGGGGCACAGATACGCAGTATTTT
clone size: .; V gene: TRBV7-9; D gene: .; J gene: TRBJ1-3; CDR3 protein: CASSPPGVTGNTIYF; CDR3 DNA: TGTGCCAGCAGCCCCCCGGGGGTCACTGGAAACACCATATATTTT
clone size: few; V gene: TRBV6-2/TRBV6-3; D gene: .; J gene: TRBJ2-7; CDR3 protein: CASSWGFEQYF; CDR3 DNA: TGTGCCAGCAGTTGGGGGTTCGAGCAGTACTTC
clone size: few; V gene: TRBV6-2/TRBV6-3; D gene: .; J gene: TRBJ2-1; CDR3 protein: CASSPRTLGYNEQFF; CDR3 DNA: TGTGCCAGCAGTCCCCGGACGTTAGGGTACAATGAGCAGTTCTTC
clone size: .; V gene: TRBV30; D gene: .; J gene: TRBJ1-2; CDR3 protein: CAWSVPSPLGYGYTF; CDR3 DNA: TGTGCCTGGAGTGTACCTAGCCCTTTGGGCTATGGCTACACCTTC
clone size: few; V gene: TRBV3-1; D gene: .; J gene: TRBJ2-1; CDR3 protein: CASRHNIETGEQFF; CDR3 DNA: TGTGCCAGCAGACATAATATAGAAACGGGTGAGCAGTTCTTC
clone size: few; V gene: TRBV4-2; D gene: .; J gene: TRBJ2-7; CDR3 protein: CASSQERNSYEQYF; CDR3 DNA: TGTGCCAGCAGCCAAGAACGAAACTCCTACGAGCAGTACTTC